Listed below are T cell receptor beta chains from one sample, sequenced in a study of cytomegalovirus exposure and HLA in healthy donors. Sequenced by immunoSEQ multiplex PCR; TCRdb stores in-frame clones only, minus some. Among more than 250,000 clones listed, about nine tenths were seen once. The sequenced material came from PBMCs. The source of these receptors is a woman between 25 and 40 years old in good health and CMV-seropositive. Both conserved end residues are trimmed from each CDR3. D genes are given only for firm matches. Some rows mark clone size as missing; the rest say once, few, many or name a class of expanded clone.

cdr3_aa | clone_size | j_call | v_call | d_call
ASSPRSAANTDTQY | NA | TRBJ2-3 | TRBV7-2 | NA
ASSLAGDALSTYEQY | NA | TRBJ2-7 | TRBV13 | NA
ASSRPGQTYEQY | few | TRBJ2-7 | TRBV5-1 | TRBD1
ASSDLLAGSLEQF | NA | TRBJ2-1 | TRBV6-1 | TRBD2
AWSVLGAGTGELF | NA | TRBJ2-2 | TRBV30 | NA
ASSIEPRDTQY | NA | TRBJ2-3 | TRBV27 | NA
ASSVVSRKTSGSPYEQF | NA | TRBJ2-1 | TRBV7-8 | TRBD2
ASSPGLAVEQY | NA | TRBJ2-7 | TRBV7-9 | TRBD2
ASSLGDSYEQY | once | TRBJ2-7 | TRBV7-6 | TRBD1
ASSYSSGSNGYT | NA | TRBJ1-2 | TRBV6-5 | NA
ASTPAGSTGNTIY | NA | TRBJ1-3 | TRBV7-9 | NA
ASRRSLYEQF | NA | TRBJ2-1 | TRBV28 | NA
ATSRGLTVTEAF | NA | TRBJ1-1 | TRBV15 | NA